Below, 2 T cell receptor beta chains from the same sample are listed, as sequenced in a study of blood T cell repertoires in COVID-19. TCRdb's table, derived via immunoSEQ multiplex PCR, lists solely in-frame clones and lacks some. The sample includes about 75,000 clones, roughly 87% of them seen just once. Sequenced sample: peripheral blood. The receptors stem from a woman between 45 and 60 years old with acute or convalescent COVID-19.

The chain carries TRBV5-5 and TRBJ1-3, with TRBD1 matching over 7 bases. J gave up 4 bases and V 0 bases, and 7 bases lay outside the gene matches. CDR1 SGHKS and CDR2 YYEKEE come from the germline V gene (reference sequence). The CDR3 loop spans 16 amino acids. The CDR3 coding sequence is TGTGCCAGCAGCTTGGAACTGACAGGGACAGGAAACACCATATATTTT. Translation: CASSLELTGTGNTIYF.

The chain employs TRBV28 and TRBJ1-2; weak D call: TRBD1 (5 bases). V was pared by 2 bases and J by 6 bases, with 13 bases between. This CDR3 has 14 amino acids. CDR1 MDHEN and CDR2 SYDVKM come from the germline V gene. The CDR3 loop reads CASSLSVQGDGYTF. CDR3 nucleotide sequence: TGTGCCAGCAGTTTAAGCGTGCAGGGCGATGGCTACACCTTC.